The clone carrying this T cell receptor (beta chain) was observed a single time. No antigen is known for it. This sequence may be a read error, since a much larger clone differs from it by one base. Germline values: CDR1 SGHTA, CDR2 FQGNSA. Trimming pared 1 base from V and 5 bases from J, leaving 10 bases between. The CDR3 totals 14 residues. The sample comes from a study of T cells in Graves' hyperthyroidism and ophthalmopathy. The study, taken as a whole, reports: A model using 13 V-J features told ophthalmopathy apart from stable hyperthyroidism.

Researchers defined stable Graves' hyperthyroidism as no ophthalmopathy progression within 18 months. Patients aged 18 to 65 with hyperthyroidism were newly diagnosed, with duration under 2 months. Amplified TCR beta CDR3 regions derived from RNA transcripts. A first-round RT-PCR of the TCR CDR3 used the HTBI primer set. TCRdb reanalysed the multiplex PCR reads using MiXCR and keeps one entry per CDR3 protein. The sample records around 340,000 distinct CDR3 sequences, 15% to 20% being singletons. Material: blood. The chain combines TRBV7-2 with TRBJ2-3, with D unclear. The receptor was derived from a woman between 50 and 59 years old with Graves' hyperthyroidism. The CDR3 DNA follows: TGTGCCAGCAGCTTAGTAGGGTTTGTAGATACGCAGTATTTT. It codes for CASSLVGFVDTQYF.